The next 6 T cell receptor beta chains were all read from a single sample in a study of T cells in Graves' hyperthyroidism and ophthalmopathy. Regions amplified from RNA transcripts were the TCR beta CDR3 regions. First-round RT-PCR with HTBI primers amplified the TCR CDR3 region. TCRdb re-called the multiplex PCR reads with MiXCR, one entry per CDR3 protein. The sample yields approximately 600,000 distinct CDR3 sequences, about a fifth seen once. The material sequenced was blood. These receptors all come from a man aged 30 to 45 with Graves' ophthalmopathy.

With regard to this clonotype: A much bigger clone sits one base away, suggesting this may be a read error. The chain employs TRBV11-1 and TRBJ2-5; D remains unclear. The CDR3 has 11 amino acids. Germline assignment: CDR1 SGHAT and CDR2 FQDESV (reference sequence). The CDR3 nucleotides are TGTGCCGGCAGCTCAACCCTCTCCCAGTACTTC. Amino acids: CAGSSTLSQYF.

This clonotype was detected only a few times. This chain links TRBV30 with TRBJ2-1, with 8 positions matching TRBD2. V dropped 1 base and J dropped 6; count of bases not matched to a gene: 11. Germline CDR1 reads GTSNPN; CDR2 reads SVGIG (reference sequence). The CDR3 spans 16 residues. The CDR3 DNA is TGTGCCTGGAGTGCCTTAGGGCGGGAGGAATTCAATGAGCAGTTCTTC. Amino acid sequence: CAWSALGREEFNEQFF.

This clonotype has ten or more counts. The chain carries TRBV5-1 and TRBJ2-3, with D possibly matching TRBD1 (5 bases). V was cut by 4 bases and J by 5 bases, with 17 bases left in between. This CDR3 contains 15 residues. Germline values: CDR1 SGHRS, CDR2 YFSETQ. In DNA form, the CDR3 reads TGCGCCAGCAGCGTTACCACCTACCAGGGAGATACGCAGTATTTT. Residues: CASSVTTYQGDTQYF.

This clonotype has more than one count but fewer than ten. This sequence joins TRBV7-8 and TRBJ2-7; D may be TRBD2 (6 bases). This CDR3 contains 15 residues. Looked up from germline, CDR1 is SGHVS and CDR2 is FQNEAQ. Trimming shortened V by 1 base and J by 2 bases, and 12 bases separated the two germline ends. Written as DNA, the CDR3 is TGTGCCAGCAGCTTAGAGCCGCGGGATCCCTACGAGCAGTACTTC. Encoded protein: CASSLEPRDPYEQYF.

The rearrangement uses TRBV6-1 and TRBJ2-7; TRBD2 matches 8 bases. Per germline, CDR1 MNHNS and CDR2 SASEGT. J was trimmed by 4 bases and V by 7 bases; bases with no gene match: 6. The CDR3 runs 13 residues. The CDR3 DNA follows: TGTGCCAGCAAAGGGACTAGTCCTTACGAGCAGTACTTC. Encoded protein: CASKGTSPYEQYF.

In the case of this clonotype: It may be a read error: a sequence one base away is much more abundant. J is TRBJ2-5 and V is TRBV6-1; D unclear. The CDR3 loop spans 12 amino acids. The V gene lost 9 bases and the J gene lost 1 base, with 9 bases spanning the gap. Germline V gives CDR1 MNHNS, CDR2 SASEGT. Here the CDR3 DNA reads TGTGCCAGTGCAGTGTTCCAAGAGACCCAGTACTTC. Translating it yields CASAVFQETQYF.